The TCR beta chain under discussion was sequenced for a study of cytomegalovirus exposure and HLA in healthy donors. Whole-study findings and limits: While the bulk of TCR sequences proved rare, some public TCRs turned up in many donors.

Worth noting for this clone: Its antigen is not identified.

The table came from immunoSEQ multiplex PCR; TCRdb's copy has only in-frame clones and leaves some out. The sample has about 130,000 clones, more than 80% seen once. The sequenced material came from PBMCs. The receptor was derived from a woman between 25 and 40 years old in good health and CMV-seropositive.

This CDR3 reads CASSYTGTASEQYF. The CDR3 bases are TGCGCCAGCAGTTACACTGGGACTGCCTCCGAGCAGTACTTC. The chain joins TRBV5-1 to TRBJ2-7; TRBD2 might be the D (6 bases). The CDR3 runs to 14 residues. V was clipped by 5 bases and J by 6 bases, with 18 bases between them. The germline V gene has CDR1 SGHRS and CDR2 YFSETQ.